This T cell receptor beta chain was profiled in a study of blood T cells in healthy people across ages. Whole-study results and caveats: The CMV status of each donor remained undetermined, and this could have confounded shifts in expanded clonotypes.

Germline V CDR1 and CDR2: SEHNR, FQNEAQ (reference sequence). This CDR3 spans 15 amino acids. Trimming took 2 bases from V and 0 from J, leaving 10 bases between them. A J-beta primer mix and a sample-barcoded 5' primer were used in a second PCR of about 7 to 12 cycles. TCRdb re-called the 5' RACE reads through MiXCR, storing one row per CDR3 protein. The profile shows 700,000 to 850,000 distinct CDR3 sequences, around half of them singletons. Staff drew approximately 9.7 milliliters of peripheral blood from each donor. About this clonotype: Its target is unknown.

V gene TRBV7-9 combines with J gene TRBJ1-1; the D is unclear. Sequenced material: blood. The TCR originated in a man older than 75 in good health. The DNA for the CDR3 is TGTGCCAGCAGCTTACCCCGAACAGTGAACACTGAAGCTTTCTTT. This gives the protein CASSLPRTVNTEAFF. Full variable domain (rest looked up from reference TRBV7-9 and TRBJ1-1): DTGVSQNPRHKITKRGQNVTFRCDPISEHNRLYWYRQTLGQGPEFLTYFQNEAQLEKSRLLSDRFSAERPKGSFSTLEIQRTEQGDSAMYLCASSLPRTVNTEAFFGQGTRLTVV.